The entry below describes one T cell receptor beta chain. The record originates from a study of blood T cell repertoires in COVID-19. Looking at the study overall: COVID-19 samples from acute and convalescent phases originated in the United States, Italy and Spain. The analysed material was cDNA or gDNA that came from T cells, B-cell-depleted T cells, or PBMCs.

J lost 6 bases, V lost 5 bases, and 14 bases had no gene match. From germline, CDR1 is ENHRY and CDR2 SYGVKD. The CDR3 is 18 amino acids. Clones were sequenced by immunoSEQ multiplex PCR, and TCRdb holds only the in-frame ones, with some missing. This sample has 250,000 or so clones, with 80% to 90% found just once. The sequenced material came from PBMCs or T cells enriched from blood (not recorded which). The chain carries TRBV10-3 and TRBJ2-2; 11 positions match TRBD2. The TCR comes from a woman in her 30s with acute COVID-19. The CDR3 loop is CAISSYSGRALDSGELFF. DNA for the CDR3: TGTGCCATCAGTAGTTATAGCGGGAGGGCCCTCGACTCCGGGGAGCTGTTTTTT.